This T cell receptor beta chain came from a study of neoadjuvant nivolumab and ipilimumab in lung cancer. This table comes from immunoSEQ multiplex PCR, and its TCRdb copy is limited to in-frame clones, with some not included. The table includes 30,000 or so clones, approximately 90% detected once. The CDR3 is made up of 11 amino acids. Trimming cost V 6 bases and J 15 bases, with 15 bases left between them. CDR1 is SNHLY, CDR2 FYNNEI, per germline. This TCR was recovered from an adult with non-small cell lung cancer. This sequence joins TRBV2 and TRBJ2-1; D possibly uses TRBD1 or TRBD2 (6 bases each). The sequences come from peripheral blood, collected after neoadjuvant nivolumab, alone or with ipilimumab, at or shortly before surgery. The CDR3 loop is CASSPYGGMFF. Written as DNA, the CDR3 is TGTGCCAGCAGCCCTTACGGGGGCATGTTCTTC.